Here is one T cell receptor (beta chain) with its context. Other DNA sequences in this specimen translate into the identical CDR3. Trimming at V came to 4 bases and at J to 2 bases, leaving 3 bases not matched to a gene. The CDR3 is 15 amino acids. The germline gives CDR1 MNHNS, CDR2 SASEGT. In replicate PCRs of unsorted PBMC, approximately 310 ng DNA, 25,000 to 35,000 T cell genomes, was used. Clones were read by immunoSEQ multiplex PCR, and TCRdb kept only the in-frame ones, dropping some. The profile covers roughly 480,000 clones, with 79% appearing a single time and 12% taken by the ten largest. The entry originates in a study of shared clonotypes between healthy human individuals. Unsorted samples used some 90 million PBMCs for genomic DNA.

The clonotype was recovered from a woman in her 40s in good health. Some clones in this sample may be carry-over from other donors' samples. Sequenced input: PBMCs. J is TRBJ2-2 and V is TRBV6-1, with TRBD2 matching 8 bases. The CDR3 region is CASSATSGNTGELFF. The CDR3 DNA is TGTGCCAGCAGTGCCACTAGCGGAAACACCGGGGAGCTGTTTTTT.